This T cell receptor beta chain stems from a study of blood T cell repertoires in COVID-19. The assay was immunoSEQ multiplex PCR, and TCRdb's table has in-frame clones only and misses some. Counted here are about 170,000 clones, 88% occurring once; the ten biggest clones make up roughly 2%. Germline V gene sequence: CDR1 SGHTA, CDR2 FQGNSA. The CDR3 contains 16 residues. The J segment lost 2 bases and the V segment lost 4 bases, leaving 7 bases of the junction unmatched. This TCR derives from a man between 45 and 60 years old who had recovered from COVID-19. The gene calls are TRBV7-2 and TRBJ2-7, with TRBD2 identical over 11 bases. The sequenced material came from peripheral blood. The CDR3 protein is CASSSEGTSGTYEQYF. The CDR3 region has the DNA TGTGCCAGCAGCTCGGAGGGGACTAGCGGTACCTACGAGCAGTACTTC.